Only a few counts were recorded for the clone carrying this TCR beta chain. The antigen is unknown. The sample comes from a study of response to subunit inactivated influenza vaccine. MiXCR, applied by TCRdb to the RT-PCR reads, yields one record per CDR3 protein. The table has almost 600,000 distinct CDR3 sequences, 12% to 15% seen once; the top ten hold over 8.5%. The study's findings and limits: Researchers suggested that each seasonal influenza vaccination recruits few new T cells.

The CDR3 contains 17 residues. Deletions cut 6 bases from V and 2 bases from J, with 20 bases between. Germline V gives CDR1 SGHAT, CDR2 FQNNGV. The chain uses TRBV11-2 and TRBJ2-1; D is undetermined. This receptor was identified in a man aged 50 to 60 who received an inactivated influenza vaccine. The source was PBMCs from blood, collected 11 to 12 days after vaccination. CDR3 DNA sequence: TGTGCCAGCAGAGATCCCTCAGGTCCCAAGCCCTACAATGAGCAGTTCTTC. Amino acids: CASRDPSGPKPYNEQFF. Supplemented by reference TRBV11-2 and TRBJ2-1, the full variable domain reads EAGVAQSPRYKIIEKRQSVAFWCNPISGHATLYWYQQILGQGPKLLIQFQNNGVVDDSQLPKDRFSAERLKGVDSTLKIQPAKLEDSAVYLCASRDPSGPKPYNEQFFGPGTRLTVL.